These 25 T cell receptor beta chains share one sample of origin, sequenced in a study of cytomegalovirus exposure and HLA in healthy donors. PCR was performed using 60 Vbeta and 13 Jbeta primers. Clones were sequenced by immunoSEQ multiplex PCR, and TCRdb holds only the in-frame ones, with some missing. This sample yields about 180,000 clones, of which over 75% are seen a single time; roughly 2% belongs to the top ten. The sequenced sample consisted of PBMCs. These receptors all stem from a young woman in good health and CMV-seronegative.

J is TRBJ2-6 and V is TRBV25-1, with a weak D call TRBD1 (5 bases). This CDR3 has 17 amino acids. The germline V gene has CDR1 MGHDK and CDR2 SYGVNS. Trimming shortened V by 3 bases and J by 1 base, and 13 bases separated the two germline ends. The CDR3 reads CASSDRQGRSGANVLTF. CDR3 sequence (DNA): TGTGCCAGCAGTGACCGCCAGGGAAGGTCTGGGGCCAACGTCCTGACTTTC.

CDR3 protein: CASSEGRASNSPLHF. DNA for the CDR3: TGTGCCAGCAGTGAAGGGAGGGCATCAAATTCACCCCTCCACTTT. The chain has TRBV2 and TRBJ1-6; D not resolved. Germline V gene lookup returns CDR1 SNHLY and CDR2 FYNNEI. V was cut by 1 base and J by 7 bases, with 11 bases left in between. The CDR3 consists of 15 residues.

This clone occurred a few times. The CDR3 coding sequence is TGTGCCAGCAGTACAGGGAACACTGAAGCTTTCTTT. Its protein is CASSTGNTEAFF. This chain uses TRBV6-5 with TRBJ1-1, with D tentatively TRBD1 (5 bases). The CDR3 totals 12 residues. Trimming removed 5 bases at V and 1 base at J, with 5 bases between. Per the germline V gene, CDR1 is MNHEY and CDR2 is SVGAGI.

The chain employs TRBV27 and TRBJ2-2, with D perhaps TRBD1 (6 bases). CDR1 is MNHEY, CDR2 SMNVEV, per germline (reference sequence). The CDR3 runs 16 residues. Trimming left V 5 bases short and J 4 bases short, with 17 bases between. The CDR3 DNA is TGTGCCAGCAGTGCTCTTGGGGGCCGGGGCACCGGGGAGCTGTTTTTT. Encoded protein: CASSALGGRGTGELFF.

This clone was detected once. J is TRBJ1-1 and V is TRBV7-9, with D uncertain. V was clipped by 5 bases and J by 4 bases, with 11 bases between them. The CDR3 runs to 13 residues. Per the germline V gene, CDR1 is SEHNR and CDR2 is FQNEAQ (reference sequence). The chain's CDR3 is CASSIPAGTEAFF. CDR3 bases: TGTGCCAGCAGCATACCGGCAGGCACTGAAGCTTTCTTT.

The rearrangement joins TRBV5-1 to TRBJ2-3; 7 bases agree with TRBD2. Trimming at V came to 3 bases and at J to 5 bases, leaving 6 bases not matched to a gene. The CDR3 sequence is 14 residues long. Per germline, CDR1 SGHRS and CDR2 YFSETQ. For the CDR3, the DNA is TGCGCCAGCAGCTCGGTCAGCGGGGTAGATACGCAGTATTTT. Its translation is CASSSVSGVDTQYF.

This clone was picked up a small number of times. V is TRBV7-8 and J is TRBJ1-5; D gene unclear. The germline CDR1 and CDR2 sequences are SGHVS and FQNEAQ. V was trimmed by 5 bases and J by 5 bases, leaving 16 bases between them. The CDR3 covers 15 residues. Written as DNA, the CDR3 is TGTGCCAGCAGCACTACCCGGGGTGTAGATCAGCCCCAGCATTTT. It specifies CASSTTRGVDQPQHF.

V usage is TRBV11-2 and J usage is TRBJ2-5, with 13 nucleotides matching TRBD2. Trimming cost V 5 bases and J 1 base; bases outside gene matches: 4. There are 16 residues in the CDR3. Germline loops: CDR1 SGHAT, CDR2 FQNNGV. This chain's CDR3 is CASSARLAGGQETQYF. For the CDR3, the DNA is TGTGCCAGCAGCGCGAGACTAGCGGGGGGCCAAGAGACCCAGTACTTC.

This clone has just a few counts. The chain carries TRBV30 and TRBJ1-5, with D perhaps matching TRBD1 (5 bases). This CDR3 is built from 17 residues. The germline V gene has CDR1 GTSNPN and CDR2 SVGIG (reference sequence). The germline V and J ends were trimmed by 4 bases and 0 bases, with 19 bases remaining between them. CDR3 nucleotides: TGTGCCTGGACCTCCGGACAAACGGAATATAGCAATCAGCCCCAGCATTTT. It encodes CAWTSGQTEYSNQPQHF. The variable domain in full, completed from reference TRBV30 and TRBJ1-5, reads SQTIHQWPATLVQPVGSPLSLECTVEGTSNPNLYWYRQAAGRGLQLLFYSVGIGQISSEVPQNLSASRPQDRQFILSSKKLLLSDSGFYLCAWTSGQTEYSNQPQHFGDGTRLSIL.

The chain has TRBV7-2 and TRBJ1-1; D possibly corresponds to TRBD1 (5 bases). The CDR3 loop spans 15 amino acids. Germline V CDR1 and CDR2: SGHTA, FQGNSA. V shed 0 bases and J shed 4 bases, with 12 bases lying between them. The CDR3 here is CASSLAGGGSTEAFF. DNA for the CDR3: TGTGCCAGCAGCTTAGCGGGGGGAGGGAGCACTGAAGCTTTCTTT.

The CDR3 loop reads CASTLTSGGQQFF. The CDR3 region has the DNA TGTGCCAGCACTCTGACTAGCGGGGGCCAGCAGTTCTTC. This chain links TRBV27 with TRBJ2-1; 12 bases map to TRBD2. J lost 11 bases, V lost 7 bases, and 6 bases had no gene match. Germline CDR1 is MNHEY and CDR2 is SMNVEV (reference sequence). The length of the CDR3 is 13 residues.

CDR3 nucleotide sequence: TGTGCCAGCATCTACAGGGGTGCTGAAGCTTTCTTT. This encodes CASIYRGAEAFF. The V and J genes are TRBV28 and TRBJ1-1, with 7 bases that match TRBD1. V lost 7 bases and J lost 6; bases outside the gene matches: 5. From germline, CDR1 is MDHEN and CDR2 SYDVKM. This CDR3 is built from 12 residues.

DNA of the CDR3: TGCGCCAGCAGCCGGGCCCCGGGGGTCACTGAAGCTTTCTTT. The encoded protein is CASSRAPGVTEAFF. The chain recombines TRBV5-1 with TRBJ1-1, with D possibly matching TRBD1 (5 bases). Per the germline V gene, CDR1 is SGHRS and CDR2 is YFSETQ. The V and J ends lost 4 bases and 4 bases respectively, with 14 bases between them. The CDR3 length is 14 residues.

The chain has TRBV4-2 and TRBJ2-1; 7 bases align to TRBD2. Germline V gene data show CDR1 as LGHNA and CDR2 as YNFKEQ. The CDR3 is made up of 21 amino acids. V lost 0 bases and J lost 0; bases outside the gene matches: 17. The chain's CDR3 is CASSQDRRPGGRPSSYNEQFF. CDR3 in DNA: TGTGCCAGCAGCCAAGACAGGAGGCCGGGGGGTAGACCCTCCTCCTACAATGAGCAGTTCTTC.

The chain links TRBV9 to TRBJ2-5; 13 bases agree with TRBD2. Looked up from germline, CDR1 is SGDLS and CDR2 is YYNGEE. Unmatched junction bases numbered 4, after V lost 4 bases and J lost 4 bases. The CDR3 loop spans 15 amino acids. The CDR3 DNA is TGTGCCAGCAGCCCAGGGACTAGCGGGGTAGAGACCCAGTACTTC. Amino acid sequence: CASSPGTSGVETQYF.

In its sample, this clone was seen a few times. This chain connects TRBV7-6 to TRBJ1-2, with 7 bases that match TRBD1. CDR1 is SGHVS, CDR2 FNYEAQ, per germline. The CDR3 is 13 residues long. Trimming cost V 6 bases and J 4 bases; bases outside gene matches: 5. CDR3 loop: CASRAGQIYGYTF. The CDR3 region has the DNA TGTGCCAGCAGGGCGGGACAGATCTATGGCTACACCTTC.

The rearrangement uses TRBV7-2 and TRBJ1-1, with 7 positions matching TRBD1. The CDR3 covers 15 residues. Looked up from germline, CDR1 is SGHTA and CDR2 is FQGNSA. V lost 5 bases and J lost 1; bases outside the gene matches: 7. The CDR3 protein is CASSARQGWNTEAFF. The CDR3 bases are TGTGCCAGCAGCGCCCGACAGGGATGGAACACTGAAGCTTTCTTT.

This clone was picked up a small number of times. CDR3 in amino acids: CASSRSYPYNEQFF. In DNA, the CDR3 is TGTGCCAGCAGTCGTTCCTATCCTTACAATGAGCAGTTCTTC. The chain joins TRBV6-6 to TRBJ2-1; D remains unclear. Germline lookup yields CDR1 MNHNY and CDR2 SVGAGI (reference sequence). There are 14 residues in the CDR3. The V end was cut by 5 bases, the J end by 4 bases, with 12 bases between.

J is TRBJ1-2 and V is TRBV4-3; a possible D gene is TRBD1 (5 bases). The germline V gene has CDR1 LGHNA and CDR2 YSLEER. V dropped 2 bases and J dropped 4 bases, with 8 bases sitting between them. The CDR3 contains 13 residues. CDR3 sequence (DNA): TGCGCCAGCAGCCAACAGGGATTCTATGGCTACACCTTC. Amino acids: CASSQQGFYGYTF.

V gene TRBV27 combines with J gene TRBJ1-5; 9 bases are shared with TRBD1. CDR1 and CDR2 from the germline V gene are MNHEY and SMNVEV (reference sequence). The CDR3 is 16 amino acids. J gave up 6 bases and V 5 bases, and 11 bases lay outside the gene matches. CDR3 DNA: TGTGCCAGCAGTACACCCGGGACAGGGAGGTTTCAGCCCCAGCATTTT. This sequence encodes CASSTPGTGRFQPQHF.

The rearrangement uses TRBV7-4 and TRBJ2-7, with D perhaps TRBD1 (5 bases). The CDR3 runs 17 residues. Germline V gene lookup returns CDR1 SGHVT and CDR2 SQSDAQ. Deletions cut 7 bases from V and 0 bases from J, with 22 bases between. CDR3 region: CASTPLTDIWYSYEQYF. DNA for the CDR3: TGTGCCAGCACCCCCTTAACGGACATTTGGTACTCCTACGAGCAGTACTTC.

This chain uses TRBV5-1 with TRBJ1-1; TRBD1 might be the D (6 bases). The CDR3 totals 14 residues. With 0 bases removed from V and 5 bases from J, the gap between germline ends came to 11 bases. CDR1 and CDR2 from the germline V gene are SGHRS and YFSETQ. CDR3 coding DNA: TGCGCCAGCAGCTTGGACAGGGTGGGGACTGAAGCTTTCTTT. It codes for CASSLDRVGTEAFF.

This rearrangement joins TRBV6-5 to TRBJ2-7; D unclear. Germline CDR1 reads MNHEY; CDR2 reads SVGAGI. The CDR3 spans 16 residues. V gave up 4 bases and J gave up 3 bases, with 19 bases separating them. CDR3 in DNA: TGTGCCAGCAGTTCTTCTACCGGGTCCCGAGTCTACGAGCAGTACTTC. Amino acid sequence: CASSSSTGSRVYEQYF.

The rearrangement joins TRBV5-4 to TRBJ1-2; 8 bases fit TRBD1. V gave up 0 bases and J gave up 0 bases; unmatched junction bases: 7. CDR3 length: 17 residues. Germline V CDR1 and CDR2: SGHNT, YYREEE (reference sequence). As DNA, the CDR3 is TGTGCCAGCAGCTTGGTCGGCAGGGGGCGTACTAACTATGGCTACACCTTC. Its translation: CASSLVGRGRTNYGYTF.

The chain recombines TRBV10-3 with TRBJ1-4; possible D gene TRBD1, 6 bases. Trimming removed 2 bases from V and 6 bases from J, with 13 bases in between. CDR3 length equals 15 residues. Looked up from germline, CDR1 is ENHRY and CDR2 is SYGVKD. In DNA form, the CDR3 reads TGTGCCATCAGTGAGACGGGGGGGGCAGATGAAAAACTGTTTTTT. Translation gives CAISETGGADEKLFF.